A single TCR beta chain is shown here with its context. Its specificity is unknown. Produced via immunoSEQ multiplex PCR; TCRdb's table is partial and in-frame only. The data hold 150,000 to 200,000 clones, with 90% observed a single time. The data were obtained in a study of T cell responses to AZD1222 COVID-19 vaccine. Study-level information: Pooled samples include second doses given at about 4 or 12 weeks. Study observations and caveats: Two AZD1222 doses significantly raised spike-specific TCR breadth and depth over controls. Vaccine-associated CD4 TCRs spanned spike, dominant at 160-218 and 743-854. Only after the peak T cell response were repertoires sampled.

The receptor was isolated from an adult in good health. Sequenced here: peripheral blood, sampled on day 0 of AZD1222 vaccination.

The CDR3 DNA reads TGTGCCAGCAGTTTTGGGACAGGGAGAAATTCACCCCTCCACTTT. This gives the protein CASSFGTGRNSPLHF. The rearrangement joins TRBV27 to TRBJ1-6, with 9 bases lining up with TRBD1. Germline CDR1 reads MNHEY; CDR2 reads SMNVEV (reference sequence). The CDR3 runs to 15 residues. Trimming cost V 3 bases and J 7 bases; bases outside gene matches: 4.